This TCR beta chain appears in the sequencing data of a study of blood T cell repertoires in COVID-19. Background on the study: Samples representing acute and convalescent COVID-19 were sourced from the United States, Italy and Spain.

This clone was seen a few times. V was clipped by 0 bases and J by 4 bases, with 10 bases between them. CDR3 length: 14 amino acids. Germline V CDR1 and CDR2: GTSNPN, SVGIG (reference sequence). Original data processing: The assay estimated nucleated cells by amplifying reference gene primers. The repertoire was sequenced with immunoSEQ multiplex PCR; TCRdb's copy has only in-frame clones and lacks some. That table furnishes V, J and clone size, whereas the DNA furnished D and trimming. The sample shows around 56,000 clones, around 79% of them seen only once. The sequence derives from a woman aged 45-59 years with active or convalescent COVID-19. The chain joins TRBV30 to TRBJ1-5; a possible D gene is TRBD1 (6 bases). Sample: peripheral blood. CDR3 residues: CAWSVGQGNQPQHF. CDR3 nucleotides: TGTGCCTGGAGTGTAGGGCAGGGGAATCAGCCCCAGCATTTT.